The T cell receptor beta chain under discussion was sequenced for a study of blood T cells in healthy people across ages. This clonotype was recorded only once. Its specificity is unknown. Researchers collected approximately 9.5 milliliters of peripheral blood from every single donor. The authors ran a second PCR of roughly 6 to 12 cycles using a sample-barcoded 5' primer and a J-beta primer mix. Carrying 12 random nucleotides, a template-switch adaptor labeled each individual cDNA molecule. Per-sample output comprised a minimum of 3 million paired-end reads containing CDR3. TCRdb independently ran MiXCR on the 5' RACE reads; one entry per CDR3 protein. The sample lists hundreds of thousands of distinct CDR3 sequences; 25% to 30% were seen once. Study results and caveats: The lack of PBMC sorting stopped any conclusive naive versus antigen-experienced comparison.

V was clipped by 7 bases and J by 7 bases, with 7 bases between them. Germline CDR1 and CDR2: MNHEY and SVGAGI. The CDR3 runs 11 residues. Sequencing was done on a sample of blood. The TCR originated in a woman of 80 years or more in good health. V usage is TRBV6-5 and J usage is TRBJ2-2; D is undetermined. CDR3 sequence reads: CASTSNGELFF. In nucleotides, the CDR3 is TGTGCCAGCACCTCAAACGGGGAGCTGTTTTTT.